The 27 T cell receptor beta chains below come from one sample, sequenced in a study of regulatory T cells in long-lasting Graves disease. Regarding time point: newly diagnosed GD, antithyroid drugs for less than 3 months. The TCR library was prepared using RNA isolated from PBMCs. Researchers made TCR beta libraries by using iRepertoire HTBI primers and running Arm-PCR on CDR3 regions. Via MiXCR, TCRdb re-called the multiplex PCR reads, giving one row per CDR3 protein. The table includes 510,000 or so distinct CDR3 sequences, about 11% detected once. The data were also submitted as part of a second study, on T cells in Graves' hyperthyroidism and ophthalmopathy.

Material: peripheral blood mononuclear cells (PBMCs), obtained at new diagnosis, from a patient treated with antithyroid drugs. All receptors come from a woman in her thirties with Graves disease.

This clonotype was recorded at least ten times. The V gene is TRBV7-9, the J gene TRBJ1-1, with no clear D. Germline V gene data show CDR1 as SEHNR and CDR2 as FQNEAQ (reference sequence). This CDR3 has 13 amino acids. V lost 2 bases and J lost 3, with 7 bases in between. The CDR3 nucleotides read TGTGCCAGCAGCTTATTGACGGACACTGAAGCTTTCTTT. Amino acids: CASSLLTDTEAFF.

This clonotype occurred many times. The rearrangement joins TRBV12-3 or TRBV12-4 to TRBJ2-2; TRBD2 might be the D (5 bases). The CDR3 runs to 18 residues. Trimming pared 5 bases from V and 0 bases from J, leaving 19 bases between. The CDR3 DNA reads TGTGCCAGCAGTGGAATACCAGGAGGACCGACGAACACCGGGGAGCTGTTTTTT. Amino acids: CASSGIPGGPTNTGELFF.

In its sample, this clonotype was seen many times. The J gene is TRBJ2-7, the V gene TRBV30; D gene uncertain. Germline assignment: CDR1 GTSNPN and CDR2 SVGIG (reference sequence). Trimming took 1 base from V and 8 from J, leaving 9 bases between them. This CDR3 comprises 11 residues. The CDR3 bases are TGTGCCTGGAGTGAGAAAAGGAAGCAGTACTTC. Translated, it gives CAWSEKRKQYF.

The chain joins TRBV6-1 to TRBJ1-1, with a weak D call TRBD1 (6 bases). This CDR3 comprises 14 residues. Trimming took 6 bases from V and 3 from J, leaving 14 bases between them. CDR1 and CDR2 from the germline V gene are MNHNS and SASEGT. The CDR3 loop reads CASSGAGAYTEAFF. The DNA for the CDR3 is TGTGCCAGCAGCGGCGCAGGGGCTTACACTGAAGCTTTCTTT.

This clonotype showed up many times. This sequence joins TRBV29-1 and TRBJ1-1, with TRBD1 matching 10 bases. Losses at the gene ends were 4 bases for V and 3 bases for J; bases not matched to a gene: 5. CDR3 length: 14 amino acids. The germline V gene encodes CDR1 SQVTM and CDR2 ANQGSEA. CDR3 sequence (DNA): TGCAGCGTTGCAAGACAGGGGGCTGACACTGAAGCTTTCTTT. This gives the protein CSVARQGADTEAFF.

In its sample, this clonotype was seen a few times. CDR3 amino acids: CASSQDQGAGGNTIYF. The CDR3 nucleotides read TGTGCCAGCAGCCAAGATCAGGGGGCTGGAGGAAACACCATATATTTT. This sequence joins TRBV3-1 and TRBJ1-3; the match to TRBD1 covers 8 bases. Looked up from germline, CDR1 is LGHDT and CDR2 is YNNKEL (reference sequence). J lost 4 bases, V lost 0 bases, and 5 bases had no gene match. The CDR3 extends over 16 amino acids.

This clonotype has only a few counts. V and J are TRBV6-2 or TRBV6-3 and TRBJ2-5; D is possibly TRBD1 (6 bases). Trimming pared 6 bases from V and 5 bases from J, leaving 16 bases between. This CDR3 contains 14 residues. From germline, CDR1 is MNHEY and CDR2 SVGEGT. The CDR3: CASRGNRVRETQYF. DNA for the CDR3: TGTGCCAGCAGGGGGAACAGGGTCCGGGAGACCCAGTACTTC.

This clonotype has only a few counts. J is TRBJ1-1 and V is TRBV24-1, with no clear D. CDR3 length: 13 amino acids. V was cut by 0 bases and J by 5 bases, with 6 bases left in between. Germline V gives CDR1 KGHDR, CDR2 SFDVKD. CDR3 nucleotides: TGTGCCACCAGTGATTTGACGGGTACTGAAGCTTTCTTT. This sequence encodes CATSDLTGTEAFF.

There are many counts of this clonotype. The rearrangement joins TRBV7-9 to TRBJ2-2; D call uncertain. V dropped 2 bases and J dropped 2 bases, with 18 bases sitting between them. The CDR3 covers 18 residues. Germline values: CDR1 SEHNR, CDR2 FQNEAQ (reference sequence). The CDR3 loop is CASSLKEDLLRNTGELFF. CDR3 bases: TGTGCCAGCAGCTTAAAGGAAGATCTACTGAGAAACACCGGGGAGCTGTTTTTT.

V usage is TRBV12-3 or TRBV12-4 and J usage is TRBJ1-2; tentative D call: TRBD1 (6 bases). The CDR3 has 15 residues. Trimming stripped 3 bases from V and 8 bases from J, with 19 bases between. The CDR3 DNA sequence: TGTGCCAGCAGTTTTGGGGCGGGGGCGACGCACGGCTACACCTTC. Residues: CASSFGAGATHGYTF.

V usage is TRBV12-5 and J usage is TRBJ1-1, with D possibly being TRBD1 (5 bases). This CDR3 is built from 16 residues. Trimming pared 2 bases from V and 0 bases from J, leaving 13 bases between. From germline, CDR1 is LGHNT and CDR2 FRNRAP. CDR3 sequence (DNA): TGTGCTAGTGGTTTGTCGCGGACCAGGGTGAACACTGAAGCTTTCTTT. This codes for CASGLSRTRVNTEAFF.

This clonotype has ten or more counts. This chain uses TRBV15 with TRBJ1-4; TRBD1 is a possible D gene (5 bases). CDR1 is LNHNV and CDR2 is YYDKDF in the germline V gene (reference sequence). The CDR3 sequence is 14 residues long. The V gene lost 6 bases and the J gene lost 4 bases, with 12 bases spanning the gap. In DNA, the CDR3 is TGTGCCACCAGTTCGGGACCGAATAATGAAAAACTGTTTTTT. Translated, it gives CATSSGPNNEKLFF.

Ten or more counts support this clonotype. The V and J genes are TRBV6-2 or TRBV6-3 and TRBJ1-2, with D maybe TRBD1 (5 bases). The CDR3 has 14 amino acids. In germline, CDR1 is MNHEY, CDR2 SVGEGT. Trimming pared 5 bases from V and 3 bases from J, leaving 13 bases between. The CDR3 coding sequence is TGTGCCAGCAGTGGGGGGGGTCTGGACTATGGCTACACCTTC. It yields the protein CASSGGGLDYGYTF.

This clonotype was picked up a small number of times. The J gene is TRBJ1-2, the V gene TRBV9; D gene unclear. The germline gives CDR1 SGDLS, CDR2 YYNGEE. The CDR3 is made up of 18 amino acids. V was shortened by 0 bases and J by 0 bases, with 18 bases between the two germline ends. CDR3 loop: CASSVGPTYAPANYGYTF. The CDR3 nucleotides read TGTGCCAGCAGCGTAGGTCCAACATACGCGCCAGCTAACTATGGCTACACCTTC.

This chain uses TRBV5-1 with TRBJ1-1; TRBD1 matches at 7 bases. The CDR3 has 14 residues. The V and J ends lost 4 bases and 8 bases, in that order; junction bases with no gene match: 11. Germline V gene lookup returns CDR1 SGHRS and CDR2 YFSETQ. CDR3 DNA sequence: TGCGCCAGCAGCAGAGACAGGGCGGAACGGGAAGCTTTCTTT. Translation: CASSRDRAEREAFF.

In its sample, this clonotype was seen many times. The rearrangement uses TRBV7-8 and TRBJ2-3, with D possibly being TRBD2 (5 bases). The CDR3 is 15 residues long. Trimming removed 1 base at V and 5 bases at J, with 13 bases between. Germline V gene lookup returns CDR1 SGHVS and CDR2 FQNEAQ. CDR3 protein: CASSLGDREIDTQYF. The CDR3 nucleotides are TGTGCCAGCAGCTTAGGCGATCGGGAAATAGATACGCAGTATTTT. The full variable domain, with the rest looked up from reference TRBV7-8 and TRBJ2-3, is GAGVSQSPRYKVAKRGQDVALRCDPISGHVSLFWYQQALGQGPEFLTYFQNEAQLDKSGLPSDRFFAERPEGSVSTLKIQRTQQEDSAVYLCASSLGDREIDTQYFGPGTRLTVL.

A few counts support this clonotype. This chain links TRBV19 with TRBJ2-7; D is unresolved. The V and J ends lost 2 bases and 7 bases respectively, with 12 bases between them. CDR1 LNHDA and CDR2 SQIVND come from the germline V gene (reference sequence). The CDR3 extends over 13 amino acids. The CDR3 sequence is CASSITTAREQYF. The CDR3 coding sequence is TGTGCCAGTAGTATAACAACTGCCCGGGAGCAGTACTTC.

This clonotype showed up just a few times. This chain uses TRBV20-1 with TRBJ1-2; TRBD1 matches at 11 bases. This CDR3 region has 14 residues. CDR1 is DFQATT, CDR2 SNEGSKA, per germline (reference sequence). The V segment lost 5 bases and the J segment 8 bases; nucleotides outside the gene matches: 10. CDR3 nucleotides: TGCAGTGCTTCCCCGGGACAGGGGGATATAGGCTACACCTTC. Residues: CSASPGQGDIGYTF.

Many counts were recorded for this clonotype. J is TRBJ2-5 and V is TRBV27, with TRBD2 identical over 11 bases. CDR1 is MNHEY and CDR2 is SMNVEV in the germline V gene (reference sequence). The CDR3 runs to 18 residues. J gave up 4 bases and V 5 bases, and 15 bases lay outside the gene matches. Here the CDR3 reads CASSLTTIAGGPRETQYF. The CDR3 DNA sequence: TGTGCCAGCAGTCTTACCACTATAGCGGGAGGGCCACGAGAGACCCAGTACTTC.

In this sample, this clonotype turned up a few times. V and J are TRBV5-8 and TRBJ1-5, with no clear D. The CDR3 is 15 amino acids. V lost 0 bases and J lost 0, with 7 bases in between. CDR1 SGHTS and CDR2 YDEGEE come from the germline V gene. The CDR3 region is CASSLGHYSNQPQHF. In DNA form, the CDR3 reads TGTGCCAGCAGCTTGGGGCACTATAGCAATCAGCCCCAGCATTTT.

Regarding this clonotype: A read error likely explains this, since a far larger clone differs by one base. This sequence joins TRBV7-9 and TRBJ2-7; TRBD2 matches 8 bases. The CDR3 consists of 17 residues. The germline CDR1 and CDR2 sequences are SEHNR and FQNEAQ (reference sequence). This chain's CDR3 is CASSPRGPLAVSFEQYF. The CDR3 coding sequence is TGTGCCAGCAGCCCGAGAGGCCCACTAGCGGTCTCCTTCGAGCAGTACTTC.

The gene calls are TRBV5-6 and TRBJ2-1; perhaps TRBD2 as D (5 bases). The CDR3 spans 15 residues. V was cut by 4 bases and J by 5 bases, with 16 bases left in between. CDR1 is SGHDT, CDR2 YYEEEE, per germline. The CDR3 sequence is CASSLTGFGDNEQFF. DNA for the CDR3: TGTGCCAGCAGCCTGACGGGGTTTGGGGACAATGAGCAGTTCTTC.

The J gene is TRBJ2-2, the V gene TRBV6-9; 7 positions match TRBD2. J was trimmed by 0 bases and V by 4 bases; bases with no gene match: 14. Per the germline V gene, CDR1 is MNHGY and CDR2 is SVAAGI. The CDR3 extends over 19 amino acids. As DNA, the CDR3 is TGTGCCAGCAGTTCGATGGACTTGGGGGGGAACGCGAACACCGGGGAGCTGTTTTTT. Protein product: CASSSMDLGGNANTGELFF.

This clonotype has ten or more counts. The DNA for the CDR3 is TGTGCCAGCAGTTACTCGATAATCAGGGGCTTGTACCAAGAGACCCAGTACTTC. Residues: CASSYSIIRGLYQETQYF. The J gene is TRBJ2-5, the V gene TRBV6-2 or TRBV6-3; a possible D gene is TRBD1 (6 bases). The CDR3 totals 18 residues. The V end was cut by 0 bases, the J end by 0 bases, with 17 bases between. Germline assignment: CDR1 MNHEY and CDR2 SVGEGT.

This clonotype occurred many times. V usage is TRBV2 and J usage is TRBJ2-1; tentatively, D is TRBD1 (5 bases). Germline CDR1 is SNHLY and CDR2 is FYNNEI. V was pared by 5 bases and J by 5 bases, with 10 bases between. CDR3 size: 13 residues. The CDR3, as DNA: TGTGCCAGCAGTTTCGGACACAACAATGAGCAGTTCTTC. This codes for CASSFGHNNEQFF.

This chain uses TRBV7-8 with TRBJ2-1, with 11 bases matching TRBD1. CDR3 length: 18 amino acids. The germline V gene encodes CDR1 SGHVS and CDR2 FQNEAQ. V lost 5 bases and J lost 5; bases outside the gene matches: 14. The CDR3 spells CASSPLNPGQGGNNEQFF. CDR3 nucleotides: TGTGCCAGCAGCCCTTTAAATCCGGGACAGGGGGGCAACAATGAGCAGTTCTTC.

In its sample, this clonotype was seen many times. This rearrangement joins TRBV5-1 to TRBJ2-3, with D possibly matching TRBD1 (6 bases). The CDR3 is made up of 14 amino acids. V lost 4 bases and J 2 bases, leaving 11 bases between the germline ends. Germline CDR1 and CDR2: SGHRS and YFSETQ. The CDR3, as DNA: TGCGCCAGCAGCCGACAGGATCTCACAGATACGCAGTATTTT. It translates to CASSRQDLTDTQYF.